One sample yielded the 24 T cell receptor beta chains listed below, sequenced in a study of vaccination and CD4 T cells after COVID-19. TCRdb analysed the PCR reads with MiXCR anew, one entry per CDR3 protein. The sample consists of 20,000 to 25,000 distinct CDR3 sequences, 50% to 70% of them appearing once. Sequencing was performed on CD4+ T cells from blood, taken before SARS-CoV-2 vaccination. The receptors were gathered from a human donor who had recovered from COVID-19.

The chain combines TRBV6-2 or TRBV6-3 with TRBJ2-3, with D possibly TRBD2 on 6 matching bases. With 6 bases removed from V and 4 bases from J, the gap between germline ends came to 20 bases. The CDR3 extends over 16 amino acids. Germline-derived CDR1 and CDR2 are MNHEY and SVGEGT. The CDR3 coding sequence is TGTGCCAGCAGCGAGTTTCTAGCGTCCAAGGCAGATACGCAGTATTTT. As protein: CASSEFLASKADTQYF.

The chain couples TRBV20-1 to TRBJ1-2; D uncertain. The germline V gene has CDR1 DFQATT and CDR2 SNEGSKA (reference sequence). The V end lost 0 bases, the J end lost 8 bases, and 16 bases lay between the germline ends. The CDR3 contains 14 residues. The CDR3 loop is CSARDLGVSGGYTF. CDR3 bases: TGCAGTGCTAGAGATCTTGGAGTATCGGGCGGCTACACCTTC.

The chain carries TRBV29-1 and TRBJ2-1; TRBD2 is a possible D gene (5 bases). Germline V gives CDR1 SQVTM, CDR2 ANQGSEA. The CDR3 has 15 amino acids. Trimming took off 3 bases at V and 3 bases at J, with 15 bases between the two ends. This chain's CDR3 is CSVDTASGHYNEQFF. The CDR3 nucleotides read TGCAGCGTTGACACAGCAAGCGGTCACTACAATGAGCAGTTCTTC.

The rearrangement links TRBV24-1 to TRBJ2-3; possibly TRBD1 for D (6 bases). Germline assignment: CDR1 KGHDR and CDR2 SFDVKD. The CDR3 runs 13 residues. The ends were cut back, 9 bases at V and 0 bases at J, with 9 bases in the middle. CDR3 sequence: CATGTTSTDTQYF. The CDR3 DNA is TGTGCCACCGGGACAACTAGCACAGATACGCAGTATTTT.

The genes are TRBV19 and TRBJ2-7, with unresolved D. V was shortened by 5 bases and J by 3 bases, with 11 bases between the two germline ends. Germline loops: CDR1 LNHDA, CDR2 SQIVND (reference sequence). CDR3 size: 13 residues. CDR3 in DNA: TGTGCCAGTAGTTCCGCCAGGTTCTACGAGCAGTACTTC. It translates to CASSSARFYEQYF.

The rearrangement links TRBV20-1 to TRBJ2-5, with TRBD1 matching 7 bases. Germline-derived CDR1 and CDR2 are DFQATT and SNEGSKA (reference sequence). The CDR3 is 17 residues long. V shed 0 bases and J 2 bases; nucleotides not matched to a gene: 12. This chain's CDR3 is CSARDLRQGTYQETQYF. Here the CDR3 DNA reads TGCAGTGCTAGAGATCTCCGACAGGGCACCTATCAAGAGACCCAGTACTTC.

This clonotype was seen only a few times. The V call is TRBV20-1, the J call TRBJ2-7; D tentatively reads TRBD1 or TRBD2 (6 bases each). The CDR3 has 13 amino acids. The V gene lost 6 bases and the J gene lost 4 bases, with 16 bases spanning the gap. Per the germline V gene, CDR1 is DFQATT and CDR2 is SNEGSKA (reference sequence). The CDR3 is CSAPWGAGYEQYF. The CDR3 nucleotides are TGCAGTGCCCCTTGGGGGGCCGGTTACGAGCAGTACTTC.

This clonotype has only a few counts. The V gene is TRBV6-2 or TRBV6-3, the J gene TRBJ1-5; D is ambiguous. The germline V gene encodes CDR1 MNHEY and CDR2 SVGEGT. The V end was cut by 5 bases, the J end by 9 bases, with 20 bases between. The CDR3 is made up of 15 amino acids. CDR3 sequence: CASSDNRPDVWPQHF. The CDR3 DNA follows: TGTGCCAGCAGTGACAATAGACCGGACGTGTGGCCCCAGCATTTT.

This clonotype turned up a few times. The J gene is TRBJ1-6, the V gene TRBV20-1; D is undetermined. The CDR3 length is 13 residues. In germline, CDR1 is DFQATT, CDR2 SNEGSKA (reference sequence). The ends were cut back, 5 bases at V and 7 bases at J, with 12 bases in the middle. CDR3 nucleotide sequence: TGCAGTGCTCCTATAGGTTGGAATTCACCCCTCCACTTT. Translated, it gives CSAPIGWNSPLHF.

As DNA, the CDR3 is TGCGCCAGCAGACTAGCGGGAGGGGAGCTGTTTTTT. Protein sequence: CASRLAGGELFF. This chain joins TRBV10-2 and TRBJ2-2; 10 bases line up with TRBD2. The CDR3 has 12 residues. Per the germline V gene, CDR1 is WSHSY and CDR2 is SAAADI. V lost 6 bases and J lost 8; bases outside the gene matches: 0.

The genes are TRBV20-1 and TRBJ2-1; 12 positions agree with TRBD2. The J call is in doubt because the DNA end fits TRBJ2-7 better. CDR3 length: 16 amino acids. Germline V gene sequence: CDR1 DFQATT, CDR2 SNEGSKA (reference sequence). CDR3 loop: CSATGLAGTIGSEQYF. CDR3 coding DNA: TGCAGTGCTACAGGACTAGCGGGAACGATTGGCTCCGAGCAGTACTTC.

The chain has TRBV4-1 and TRBJ1-6; the D gene is possibly TRBD1 (5 bases). The CDR3 is 18 residues long. In germline, CDR1 is MGHRA, CDR2 YSYEKL. Trimming stripped 1 base from V and 0 bases from J, with 13 bases between. CDR3 nucleotides: TGCGCCAGCAGCCAAGGACAGCTTTTCCGCTCCTATAATTCACCCCTCCACTTT. Translated: CASSQGQLFRSYNSPLHF.

The chain recombines TRBV7-8 with TRBJ2-7; D gene uncertain. Trimming took off 0 bases at V and 1 base at J, with 13 bases between the two ends. CDR1 and CDR2 from the germline V gene are SGHVS and FQNEAQ. This CDR3 contains 16 residues. The CDR3 DNA sequence: TGTGCCAGCAGCTTAGCGCGCTTAGGCACTTCCTACGAGCAGTACTTC. Protein: CASSLARLGTSYEQYF.

The V gene is TRBV19, the J gene TRBJ1-5; D is undetermined. Germline V gives CDR1 LNHDA, CDR2 SQIVND (reference sequence). The CDR3 consists of 13 residues. V was cut by 3 bases and J by 4 bases, with 7 bases left in between. CDR3 sequence: CASSIESNQPQHF. Here the CDR3 DNA reads TGTGCCAGTAGTATCGAGTCGAATCAGCCCCAGCATTTT.

The chain couples TRBV28 to TRBJ2-7, with a weak D call TRBD1 (5 bases). Germline-derived CDR1 and CDR2 are MDHEN and SYDVKM. Deletions cut 6 bases from V and 5 bases from J, with 20 bases between. The CDR3 extends over 15 amino acids. CDR3 sequence reads: CASSPRQWGRDEQYF. The CDR3 nucleotides read TGTGCCAGCAGCCCCAGACAGTGGGGCAGGGACGAGCAGTACTTC.

V gene TRBV12-3 or TRBV12-4 combines with J gene TRBJ2-7; D remains ambiguous. The CDR3 is made up of 12 amino acids. Trimming took off 5 bases at V and 2 bases at J, with 7 bases between the two ends. The CDR3: CASSMGTYEQYF. CDR3 coding DNA: TGTGCCAGCAGTATGGGGACCTACGAGCAGTACTTC.

This clonotype was detected only a few times. V usage is TRBV19 and J usage is TRBJ1-5, with D perhaps TRBD1 (5 bases). V was shortened by 7 bases and J by 5 bases, with 18 bases between the two germline ends. This CDR3 has 15 amino acids. Per germline, CDR1 LNHDA and CDR2 SQIVND (reference sequence). DNA of the CDR3: TGTGCCAGTACTCTAGCCGACAGCCGATATCAGCCCCAGCATTTT. Translation: CASTLADSRYQPQHF.

The CDR3 nucleotides are TGTGCCACCAGTGACCCAAGGGGCGACCAAGAGACCCAGTACTTC. Translation gives CATSDPRGDQETQYF. The V gene is TRBV24-1, the J gene TRBJ2-5; D might be TRBD1 (5 bases). The germline V gene encodes CDR1 KGHDR and CDR2 SFDVKD. CDR3 length: 15 residues. With 4 bases removed from V and 0 bases from J, the gap between germline ends came to 11 bases.

This clonotype was found a few times. The chain combines TRBV20-1 with TRBJ1-1; D might be TRBD1 (5 bases). The CDR3 runs 12 residues. V lost 6 bases, J lost 6 bases, and 14 bases lay in between. CDR1 DFQATT and CDR2 SNEGSKA come from the germline V gene (reference sequence). CDR3 coding DNA: TGCAGTGCGAACCGACAGACTTCTGAAGCTTTCTTT. Its protein product is CSANRQTSEAFF.

This chain links TRBV28 with TRBJ2-5; D gene ambiguous. The V end lost 4 bases, the J end lost 2 bases, and 14 bases lay between the germline ends. Germline V CDR1 and CDR2: MDHEN, SYDVKM. The CDR3 extends over 15 amino acids. CDR3 in DNA: TGTGCCAGCAGTTATGGTGCGGTGGGGCAAGAGACCCAGTACTTC. It is translated as CASSYGAVGQETQYF.

CDR3 in amino acids: CAWSGGRGSLETQYF. The DNA for the CDR3 is TGTGCCTGGAGTGGCGGGAGAGGATCGCTGGAGACCCAGTACTTC. The genes are TRBV30 and TRBJ2-5; 7 nucleotides agree with TRBD2. Germline assignment: CDR1 GTSNPN and CDR2 SVGIG (reference sequence). Unmatched junction bases numbered 10, after V lost 1 base and J lost 5 bases. This CDR3 spans 15 amino acids.

The chain uses TRBV28 and TRBJ2-5, with D perhaps matching TRBD2 (6 bases). Trimming took 5 bases from V and 5 from J, leaving 15 bases between them. The CDR3 runs to 14 residues. Germline-derived CDR1 and CDR2 are MDHEN and SYDVKM. In DNA form, the CDR3 reads TGTGCCAGCAGTCCCGGAGGGCCTCGGGAGACCCAGTACTTC. It specifies CASSPGGPRETQYF.

The chain employs TRBV6-5 and TRBJ2-1; D not certain. The CDR3 loop spans 15 amino acids. The germline V gene has CDR1 MNHEY and CDR2 SVGAGI. Trimming stripped 2 bases from V and 4 bases from J, with 12 bases between. The CDR3 is CASSYRERTYNEQFF. The CDR3 coding sequence is TGTGCCAGCAGTTACCGTGAGAGGACGTACAATGAGCAGTTCTTC.

The CDR3 DNA is TGTGCCAGCAGCTCTCTTAGGGCTTCTAACTATGGCTACACCTTC. Protein product: CASSSLRASNYGYTF. The V and J genes are TRBV7-8 and TRBJ1-2; D is ambiguous. The CDR3 has 15 amino acids. Germline-derived CDR1 and CDR2 are SGHVS and FQNEAQ. Trimming pared 4 bases from V and 0 bases from J, leaving 12 bases between.